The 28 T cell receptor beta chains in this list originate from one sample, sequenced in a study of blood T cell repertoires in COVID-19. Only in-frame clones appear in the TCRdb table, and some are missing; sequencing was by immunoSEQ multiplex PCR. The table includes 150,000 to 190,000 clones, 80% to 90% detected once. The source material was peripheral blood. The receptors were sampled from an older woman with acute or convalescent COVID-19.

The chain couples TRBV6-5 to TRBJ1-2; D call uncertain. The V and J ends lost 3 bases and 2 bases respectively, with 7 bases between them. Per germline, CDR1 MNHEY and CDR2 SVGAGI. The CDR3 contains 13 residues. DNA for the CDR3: TGTGCCAGCAGTTATGAGGTGAACTATGGCTACACCTTC. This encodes CASSYEVNYGYTF.

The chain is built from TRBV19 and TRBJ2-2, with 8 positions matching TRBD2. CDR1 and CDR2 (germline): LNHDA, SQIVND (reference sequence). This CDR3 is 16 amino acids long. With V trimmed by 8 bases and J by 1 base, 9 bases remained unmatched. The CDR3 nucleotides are TGTGCCAGTGGCCCTCGGGGACTAGAGAACACCGGGGAGCTGTTTTTT. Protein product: CASGPRGLENTGELFF.

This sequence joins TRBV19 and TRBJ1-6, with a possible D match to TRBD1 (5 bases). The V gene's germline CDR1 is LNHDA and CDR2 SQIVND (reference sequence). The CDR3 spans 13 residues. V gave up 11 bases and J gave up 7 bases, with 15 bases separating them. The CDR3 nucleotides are TGTGCCTCCGGGGGGAGCCCAAATTCACCCCTCCACTTT. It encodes CASGGSPNSPLHF.

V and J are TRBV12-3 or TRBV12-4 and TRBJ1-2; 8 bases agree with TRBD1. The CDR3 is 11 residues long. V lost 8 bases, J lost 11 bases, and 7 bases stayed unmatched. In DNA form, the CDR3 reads TGTGCCAGCGGATTTGACAGGGGTTACACCTTC. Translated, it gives CASGFDRGYTF.

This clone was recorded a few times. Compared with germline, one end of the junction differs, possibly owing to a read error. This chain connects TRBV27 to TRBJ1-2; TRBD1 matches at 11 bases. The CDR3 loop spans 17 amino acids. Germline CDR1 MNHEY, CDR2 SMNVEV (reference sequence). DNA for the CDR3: TGTGCCAGCAGTCTATCCGGGACAGGGGGATGGAACTATGGCTACACCTTC. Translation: CASSLSGTGGWNYGYTF.

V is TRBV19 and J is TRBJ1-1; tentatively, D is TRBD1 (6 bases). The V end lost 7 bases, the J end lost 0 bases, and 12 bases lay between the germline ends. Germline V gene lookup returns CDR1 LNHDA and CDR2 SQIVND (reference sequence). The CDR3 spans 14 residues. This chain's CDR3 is CASTPKGVNTEAFF. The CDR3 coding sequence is TGTGCCAGTACTCCTAAGGGGGTGAACACTGAAGCTTTCTTT. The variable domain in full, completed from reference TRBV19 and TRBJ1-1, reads DGGITQSPKYLFRKEGQNVTLSCEQNLNHDAMYWYRQDPGQGLRLIYYSQIVNDFQKGDIAEGYSVSREKKESFPLTVTSAQKNPTAFYLCASTPKGVNTEAFFGQGTRLTVV.

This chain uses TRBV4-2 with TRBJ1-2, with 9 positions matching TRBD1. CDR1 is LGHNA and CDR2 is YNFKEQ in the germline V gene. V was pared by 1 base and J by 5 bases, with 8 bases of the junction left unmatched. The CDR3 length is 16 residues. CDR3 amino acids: CASSQASGTGTYGYTF. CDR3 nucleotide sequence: TGTGCCAGCAGCCAAGCGTCCGGGACAGGGACATATGGCTACACCTTC.

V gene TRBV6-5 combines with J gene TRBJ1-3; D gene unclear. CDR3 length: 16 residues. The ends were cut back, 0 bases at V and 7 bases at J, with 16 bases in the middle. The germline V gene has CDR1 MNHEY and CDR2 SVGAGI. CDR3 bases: TGTGCCAGCAGTTACTCGGAGAGAGGCCCGAGGAACACCATATATTTT. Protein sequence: CASSYSERGPRNTIYF.

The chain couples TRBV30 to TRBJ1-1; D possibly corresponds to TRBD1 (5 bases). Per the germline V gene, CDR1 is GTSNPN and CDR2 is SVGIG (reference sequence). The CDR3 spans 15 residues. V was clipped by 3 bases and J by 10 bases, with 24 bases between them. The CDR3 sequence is CAWRPSLREGYAAFF. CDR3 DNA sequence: TGTGCCTGGAGGCCCAGCTTAAGGGAGGGGTACGCAGCTTTCTTT.

The DNA for the CDR3 is TGTGCCAGCAGTGTCCAAGGGGGCACCGGGGAGCTGTTTTTT. It specifies CASSVQGGTGELFF. The gene calls are TRBV6-4 and TRBJ2-2, with a weak D call TRBD1 (6 bases). Trimming pared 4 bases from V and 4 bases from J, leaving 10 bases between. The CDR3 spans 14 residues. From germline, CDR1 is MRHNA and CDR2 SNTAGT.

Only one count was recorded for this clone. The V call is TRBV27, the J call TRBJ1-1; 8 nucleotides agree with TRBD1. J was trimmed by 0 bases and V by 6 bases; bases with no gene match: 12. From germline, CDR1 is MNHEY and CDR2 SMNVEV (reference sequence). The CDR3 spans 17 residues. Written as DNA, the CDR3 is TGTGCCAGCAGCCTATCCGGGACAGGCATTTTGAACACTGAAGCTTTCTTT. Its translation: CASSLSGTGILNTEAFF.

CDR3 in DNA: TGCGCCAGCAGTCGGGACAGCCGGGGCTACACCTTC. This encodes CASSRDSRGYTF. The rearrangement joins TRBV5-1 to TRBJ1-2; 7 positions agree with TRBD1. The trim removed 5 bases at V and 8 bases at J, leaving 6 bases unmatched. The CDR3 loop spans 12 amino acids. Germline-derived CDR1 and CDR2 are SGHRS and YFSETQ.

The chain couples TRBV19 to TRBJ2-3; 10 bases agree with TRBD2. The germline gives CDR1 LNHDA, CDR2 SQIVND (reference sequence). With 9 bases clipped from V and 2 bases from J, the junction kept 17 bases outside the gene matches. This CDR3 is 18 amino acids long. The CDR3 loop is CASKIGLADFLFTDTQYF. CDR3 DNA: TGTGCCAGCAAAATCGGACTAGCGGATTTCCTATTCACAGATACGCAGTATTTT.

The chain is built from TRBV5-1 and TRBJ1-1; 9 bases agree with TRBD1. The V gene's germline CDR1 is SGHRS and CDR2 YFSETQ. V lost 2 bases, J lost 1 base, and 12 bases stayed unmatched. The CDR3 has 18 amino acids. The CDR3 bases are TGCGCCAGCAGCTTTACAGGGGGCGCGAACCAAAAGAACACTGAAGCTTTCTTT. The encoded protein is CASSFTGGANQKNTEAFF.

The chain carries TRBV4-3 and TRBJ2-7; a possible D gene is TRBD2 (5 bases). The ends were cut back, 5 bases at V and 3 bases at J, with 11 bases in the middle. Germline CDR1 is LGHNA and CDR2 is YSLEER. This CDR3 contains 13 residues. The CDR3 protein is CASSTRLGYEQYF. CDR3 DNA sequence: TGCGCCAGCAGCACTAGATTAGGCTACGAGCAGTACTTC.

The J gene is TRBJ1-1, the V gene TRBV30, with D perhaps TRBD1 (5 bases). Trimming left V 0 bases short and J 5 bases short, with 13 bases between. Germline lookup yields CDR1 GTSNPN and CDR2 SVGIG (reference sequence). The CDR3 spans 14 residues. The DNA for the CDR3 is TGTGCCTGGAGTGTGCAATCAGGGTTTACTGAAGCTTTCTTT. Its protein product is CAWSVQSGFTEAFF.

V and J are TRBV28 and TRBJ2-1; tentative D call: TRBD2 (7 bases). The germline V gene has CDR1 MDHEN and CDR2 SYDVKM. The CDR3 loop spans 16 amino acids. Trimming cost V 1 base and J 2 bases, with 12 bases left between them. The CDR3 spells CASSLFGGGPYNEQFF. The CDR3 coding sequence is TGTGCCAGCAGTTTATTCGGCGGGGGCCCCTACAATGAGCAGTTCTTC.

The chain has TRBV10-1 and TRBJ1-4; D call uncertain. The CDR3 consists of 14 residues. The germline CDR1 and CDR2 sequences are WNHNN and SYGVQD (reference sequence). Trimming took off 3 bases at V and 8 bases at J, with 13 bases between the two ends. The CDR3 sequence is CASSDMRSGEKLFF. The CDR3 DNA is TGCGCCAGCAGTGATATGAGGTCGGGGGAAAAACTGTTTTTT.

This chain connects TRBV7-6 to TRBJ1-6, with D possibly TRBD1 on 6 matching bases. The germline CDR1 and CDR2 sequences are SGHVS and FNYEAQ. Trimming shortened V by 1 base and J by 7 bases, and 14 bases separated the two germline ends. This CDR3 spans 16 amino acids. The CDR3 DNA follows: TGTGCCAGCAGCTTAGGGGCGACGGGACAAAATTCACCCCTCCACTTT. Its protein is CASSLGATGQNSPLHF.

In DNA form, the CDR3 reads TGTGCCAGCAGCCAAGTAAGGTTGCGGGGAGACGAGAAGACTGAAGCTTTCTTT. Its translation is CASSQVRLRGDEKTEAFF. The chain joins TRBV14 to TRBJ1-1; no clear D gene. The CDR3 has 18 amino acids. Germline CDR1 is SGHDN and CDR2 is FVKESK. With 1 base removed from V and 5 bases from J, the gap between germline ends came to 23 bases.

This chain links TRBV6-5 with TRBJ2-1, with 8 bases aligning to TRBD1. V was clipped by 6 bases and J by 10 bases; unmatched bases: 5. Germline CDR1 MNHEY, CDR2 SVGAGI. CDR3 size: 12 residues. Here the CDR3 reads CASSPDRGEQFF. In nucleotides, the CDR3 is TGTGCCAGCAGCCCCGACAGGGGAGAGCAGTTCTTC.

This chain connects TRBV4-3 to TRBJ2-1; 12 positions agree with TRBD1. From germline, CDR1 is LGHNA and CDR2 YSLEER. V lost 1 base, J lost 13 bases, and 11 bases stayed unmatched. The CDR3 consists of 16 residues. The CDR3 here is CASSQVVMGTGGPQFF. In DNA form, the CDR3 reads TGCGCCAGCAGCCAAGTAGTTATGGGGACAGGGGGCCCTCAGTTCTTC.

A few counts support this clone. CDR3 sequence reads: CASSLDAGPNSPLHF. DNA for the CDR3: TGTGCCAGCAGCTTAGATGCAGGGCCTAACTCACCCCTCCACTTT. V gene TRBV11-2 combines with J gene TRBJ1-6, with D possibly matching TRBD1 (5 bases). Trimming removed 0 bases from V and 10 bases from J, with 13 bases in between. The CDR3 consists of 15 residues. Germline CDR1 is SGHAT and CDR2 is FQNNGV.

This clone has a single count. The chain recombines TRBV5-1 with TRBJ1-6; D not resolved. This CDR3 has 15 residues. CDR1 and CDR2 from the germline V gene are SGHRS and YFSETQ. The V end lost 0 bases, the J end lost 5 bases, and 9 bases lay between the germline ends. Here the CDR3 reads CASSLGGLNNSPLHF. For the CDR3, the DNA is TGCGCCAGCAGCTTGGGCGGCCTTAATAATTCACCCCTCCACTTT.

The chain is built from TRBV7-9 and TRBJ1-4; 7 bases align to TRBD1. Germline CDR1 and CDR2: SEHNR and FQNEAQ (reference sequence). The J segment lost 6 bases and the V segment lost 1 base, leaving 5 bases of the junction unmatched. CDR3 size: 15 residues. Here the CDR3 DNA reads TGTGCCAGCAGCTTAGGGGCAGGGGGACATGAAAAACTGTTTTTT. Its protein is CASSLGAGGHEKLFF.

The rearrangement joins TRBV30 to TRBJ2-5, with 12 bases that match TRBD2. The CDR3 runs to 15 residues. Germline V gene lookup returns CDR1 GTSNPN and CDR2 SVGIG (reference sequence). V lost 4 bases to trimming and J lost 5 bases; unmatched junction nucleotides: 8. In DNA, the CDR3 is TGTGCCTGGACAAGCGGACTAGCGGGGATGGAGACCCAGTACTTC. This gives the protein CAWTSGLAGMETQYF.

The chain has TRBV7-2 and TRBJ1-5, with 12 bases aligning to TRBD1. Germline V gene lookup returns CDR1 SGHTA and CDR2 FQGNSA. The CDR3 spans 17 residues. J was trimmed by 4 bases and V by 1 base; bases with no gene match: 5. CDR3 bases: TGTGCCAGCAGCTTAGGTGGGACAGGGGGCCGGAATCAGCCCCAGCATTTT. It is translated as CASSLGGTGGRNQPQHF.

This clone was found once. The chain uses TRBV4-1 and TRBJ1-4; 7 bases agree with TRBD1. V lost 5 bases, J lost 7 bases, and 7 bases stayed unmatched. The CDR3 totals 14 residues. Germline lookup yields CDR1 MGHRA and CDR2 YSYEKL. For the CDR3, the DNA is TGCGCCAGCAGCTCAGGGGGTCAGGGTGAAAAACTGTTTTTT. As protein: CASSSGGQGEKLFF.